These 2 T cell receptor beta chains share one sample of origin, sequenced in a study of tumor-infiltrating lymphocytes in localized non-small cell lung cancer. TCRdb's copy holds only in-frame clones and misses some; the assay was immunoSEQ multiplex PCR. The sample consists of about 10,000 clones, around 82% of them appearing once. Material: uninvolved lung tissue not adjacent to the tumor. The receptors come from a human donor with non-small cell lung cancer.

The J gene is TRBJ2-3, the V gene TRBV28; 10 bases agree with TRBD2. J was trimmed by 2 bases and V by 4 bases; bases with no gene match: 9. Germline V gives CDR1 MDHEN, CDR2 SYDVKM. The CDR3 has 17 amino acids. As DNA, the CDR3 is TGTGCCAGCAGTTACAAGGGACTAGCGAGATACACAGATACGCAGTATTTT. Its translation is CASSYKGLARYTDTQYF.

V is TRBV6-6 and J is TRBJ1-2; TRBD1 matches at 9 bases. The ends lost 7 bases at V and 7 bases at J; junction bases unmatched: 10. Germline V gives CDR1 MNHNY, CDR2 SVGAGI (reference sequence). The CDR3 contains 14 residues. As DNA, the CDR3 is TGTGCCAGCACGGCGGACAGGGGATTTGGTGGCTACACCTTC. Its translation: CASTADRGFGGYTF.